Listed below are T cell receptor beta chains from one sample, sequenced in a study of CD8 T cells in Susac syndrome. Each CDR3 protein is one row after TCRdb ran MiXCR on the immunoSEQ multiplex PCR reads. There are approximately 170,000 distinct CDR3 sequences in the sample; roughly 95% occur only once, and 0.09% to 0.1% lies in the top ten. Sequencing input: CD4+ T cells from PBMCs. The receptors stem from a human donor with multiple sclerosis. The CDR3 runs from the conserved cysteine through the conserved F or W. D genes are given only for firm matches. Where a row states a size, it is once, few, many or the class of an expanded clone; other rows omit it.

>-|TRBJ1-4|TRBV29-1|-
TGCAGCGTTGAAAGAGCGGAAAAACTGTTTTTT
CSVERAEKLFF
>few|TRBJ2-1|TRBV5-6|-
TGTGCCAGCAGCTTGGATCCTGGCGTAAGCTCCTACAATGAGCAGTTCTTC
CASSLDPGVSSYNEQFF
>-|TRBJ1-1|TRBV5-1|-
TGCGCCAGCGGTCAGACAAGGGGGAACACTGAAGCTTTCTTT
CASGQTRGNTEAFF
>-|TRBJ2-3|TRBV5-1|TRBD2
TGCGCCAGCAGCCCTGGACTAGCGGGAAGTAGCACAGATACGCAGTATTTT
CASSPGLAGSSTDTQYF
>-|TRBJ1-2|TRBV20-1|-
TGCAGTGCTAGAGAGGCCTCGTCTGGCCGTAATGATGGCTACACCTTC
CSAREASSGRNDGYTF
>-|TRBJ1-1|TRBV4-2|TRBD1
TGTGCCAGCAGCCAAGAGGACAGGGTCCCTGAAGCTTTCTTT
CASSQEDRVPEAFF
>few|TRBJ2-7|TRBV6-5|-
TGTGCCAGCAGTCTACACTACGAGCAGTACTTC
CASSLHYEQYF
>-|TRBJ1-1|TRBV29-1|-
TGCAGCGTTGAGGGCAGGGCAAACACTGAAGCTTTCTTT
CSVEGRANTEAFF
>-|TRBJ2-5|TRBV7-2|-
TGTGCCAGCAGCTTAGTCGGGCTCGTTCCGGACTTC
CASSLVGLVPDF
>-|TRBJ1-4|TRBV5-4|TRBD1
TGTGCCAGCAGCTTGGGCCAGACAGGGAGTAATGAAAAACTGTTTTTT
CASSLGQTGSNEKLFF
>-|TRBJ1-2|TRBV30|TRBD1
TGTGCCTGGAGCGCCGGAGGGGGCAATAACTATGGCTACACCTTC
CAWSAGGGNNYGYTF
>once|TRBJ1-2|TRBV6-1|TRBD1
TGTGCCAGCAGGAATCACCGGGACAGGGGGCCGGGCTACACCTTC
CASRNHRDRGPGYTF
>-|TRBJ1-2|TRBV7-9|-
TGTGCCAGCAGCTTACAGGGGCCTAACTATGGCTACACCTTC
CASSLQGPNYGYTF
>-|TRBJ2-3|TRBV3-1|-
TGTGCCAGCAGCCAAGAAGGGGCAGATACGCAGTATTTT
CASSQEGADTQYF
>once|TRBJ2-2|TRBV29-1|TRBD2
TGCAGCGGTAGCGGGACGGGCACCGGGGAGCTGTTTTTT
CSGSGTGTGELFF
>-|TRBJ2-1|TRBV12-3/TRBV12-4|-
TGTGCCAGCAGTTTTCTCGGTCTCCACAGTCTCTATGAGCAGTTCTTC
CASSFLGLHSLYEQFF
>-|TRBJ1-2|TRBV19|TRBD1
TGTGCCAGTAGTAGGGGGACAGGGTACGGCTATGGCTACACCTTC
CASSRGTGYGYGYTF
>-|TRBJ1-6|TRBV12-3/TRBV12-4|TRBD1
TGTGCCAGCAGGCCGGGACAGGGAAGGGGAAATTCACCCCTCCACTTT
CASRPGQGRGNSPLHF
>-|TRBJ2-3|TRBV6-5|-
TGTGCCAGCGGTTACCGGGCAGATACAGATACGCAGTATTTT
CASGYRADTDTQYF
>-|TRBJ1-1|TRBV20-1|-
TGCAGTGCTAGAAGGACAGAGAACACTGAAGCTTTCTTT
CSARRTENTEAFF
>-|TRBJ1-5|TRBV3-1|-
TGTGCCAGCAGCCAAGATCTTAGTCAGCCCCAGCATTTT
CASSQDLSQPQHF
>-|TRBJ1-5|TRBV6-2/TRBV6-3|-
TGTGCCACCAGGGATAGCAATCAGCCCCAGCATTTT
CATRDSNQPQHF
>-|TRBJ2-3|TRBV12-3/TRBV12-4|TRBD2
TGTGCCAGCAGTTCCCCTGTAGGACTAGCGGCTAGCACAGATACGCAGTATTTT
CASSSPVGLAASTDTQYF
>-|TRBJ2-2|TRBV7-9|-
TGTGCCAGCAGCTTAAGACTCCCGGCGGACACCGGGGAGCTGTTTTTT
CASSLRLPADTGELFF
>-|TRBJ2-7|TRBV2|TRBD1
TGTGCCAGCAGCCAACAGGGGGCGCGGTACGAGCAGTACTTC
CASSQQGARYEQYF
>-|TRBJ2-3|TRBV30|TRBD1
TGTGCCTGGAATAGGGGGCTGGACACAGATACGCAGTATTTT
CAWNRGLDTDTQYF
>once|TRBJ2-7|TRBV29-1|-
TGCAGCGTTAGAGGATCCTACGAGCAGTACTTC
CSVRGSYEQYF
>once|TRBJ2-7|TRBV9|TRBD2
TGTGCCAGCAGCGTAGAGGCTAGCGGGAGCTCCTACGAGCAGTACTTC
CASSVEASGSSYEQYF
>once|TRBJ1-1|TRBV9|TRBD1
TGTGCCAGCAGAGAGGACCGGGACAGGGGACGGGCTTTCTTT
CASREDRDRGRAFF
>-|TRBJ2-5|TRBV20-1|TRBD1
TGCAGTGCTAGAGATCCCGGGACAGGGTCCGAGACCCAGTACTTC
CSARDPGTGSETQYF
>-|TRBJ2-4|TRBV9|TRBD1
TGTGCCAGCAGCCCCAGGGGGCTCGTGGACATTCAGTACTTC
CASSPRGLVDIQYF
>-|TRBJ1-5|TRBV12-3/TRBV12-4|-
TGTGCCAGCAGTTGGAGGAGGGAAGGCAATCAGCCCCAGCATTTT
CASSWRREGNQPQHF
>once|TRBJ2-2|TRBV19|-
TGTGCCAGTAGTATAGACGCCCCACATGTCACTAACACCGGGGAGCTGTTTTTT
CASSIDAPHVTNTGELFF
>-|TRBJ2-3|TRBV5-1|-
TGCGCCAGCCGTCCAACCCCGGAAACAGATACGCAGTATTTT
CASRPTPETDTQYF
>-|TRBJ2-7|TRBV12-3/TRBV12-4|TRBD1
TGTGCCAGCAGTAGACAGGGAAGCGGTTCCTACGAGCAGTACTTC
CASSRQGSGSYEQYF
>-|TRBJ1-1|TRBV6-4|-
TGTGCCAGCAGTGGAACAAGTCAAACAGGGAACACTGAAGCTTTCTTT
CASSGTSQTGNTEAFF
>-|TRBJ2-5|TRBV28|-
TGTGCCAGCAGTCCCCCCAGGGTGGGAGGGACCCAGTACTTC
CASSPPRVGGTQYF
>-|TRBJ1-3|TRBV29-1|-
TGCAGCGTCCGCGGGGGGGGAAACACCATATATTTT
CSVRGGGNTIYF
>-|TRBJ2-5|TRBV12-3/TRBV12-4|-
TGTGCCAGCAGTTTAGTGGAAGAGACCCAGTACTTC
CASSLVEETQYF
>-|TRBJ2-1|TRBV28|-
TGTGCCCTCTCTGGGGCAGCCCTTTGGGGCAATGAGCAGTTCTTC
CALSGAALWGNEQFF
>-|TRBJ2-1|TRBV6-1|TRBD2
TGTGCCAGCAGTCCCAAACTAGCGGGAGTGGGTTTTCGGGGCAATGAGCAGTTCTTC
CASSPKLAGVGFRGNEQFF
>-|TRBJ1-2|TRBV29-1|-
TGCAGCGTTGAAAGTGGCGCTAACTATGGCTACACCTTC
CSVESGANYGYTF
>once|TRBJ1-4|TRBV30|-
TGTGCCGGGGACGGGGTAACTAATGAAAAACTGTTTTTT
CAGDGVTNEKLFF
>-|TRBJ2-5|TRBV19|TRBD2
TGTGCCAGTAGCAAGGGACTAGCGGGAGGAGGGGGAGAGACCCAGTACTTC
CASSKGLAGGGGETQYF
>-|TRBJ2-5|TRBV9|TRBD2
TGTGCCAGCAGCGCGGGTGGGGAGCGGGGAGAGACCCAGTACTTC
CASSAGGERGETQYF
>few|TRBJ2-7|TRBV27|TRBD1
TGTGCCAGTGGTCAACAGGGGGGCGTTTACGAGCAGTACTTC
CASGQQGGVYEQYF
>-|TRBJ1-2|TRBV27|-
TGTGCCAGCAGTTTTACTGGAAACTATGGCTACACCTTC
CASSFTGNYGYTF
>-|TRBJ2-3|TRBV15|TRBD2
TGTGCCACCAGCAGAGATCTGGCTAGCGGGAGTTCCACAGATACGCAGTATTTT
CATSRDLASGSSTDTQYF
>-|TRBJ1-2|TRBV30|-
TGTGCGTGGAACTCCTATCGATCCGGCTACACCTTC
CAWNSYRSGYTF
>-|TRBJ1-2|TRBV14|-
TGTGCCAGCAGCCAAGACGTCAGGGCCTTTGGCTACACCTTC
CASSQDVRAFGYTF
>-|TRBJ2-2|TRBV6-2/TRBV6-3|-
TGTGCCAGCAGTTACCCTCCAGCGATTACCGGGGAGCTGTTTTTT
CASSYPPAITGELFF
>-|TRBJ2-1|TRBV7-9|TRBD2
TGTGCCACCCCCCAAGCGGGAGGAAATGAGCAGTTCTTC
CATPQAGGNEQFF
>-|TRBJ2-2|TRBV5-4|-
TGTGCCAGCAGCTTATTCGGCGGAGCGAACACCGGGGAGCTGTTTTTT
CASSLFGGANTGELFF
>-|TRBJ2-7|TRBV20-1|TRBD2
TGCAGTGCTAGGGGGATAGTAGCGGGGAACACCTACGAGCAGTACTTC
CSARGIVAGNTYEQYF
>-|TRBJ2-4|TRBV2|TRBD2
TGTGCCAGCAGTGGGGAACTGGGAGGGGACATTCAGTACTTC
CASSGELGGDIQYF